This T cell receptor (beta chain) was captured by sequencing in a study of blood T cell repertoires in COVID-19. Study information: The analysed material was cDNA or gDNA that came from T cells, B-cell-depleted T cells, or PBMCs.

The CDR3 covers 14 residues. Trimming took 1 base from V and 6 from J, leaving 13 bases between them. Germline V gene data show CDR1 as SGHRS and CDR2 as YFSETQ. TCRdb keeps only in-frame clones here, not all; method: immunoSEQ multiplex PCR. Of 55,000 to 65,000 clones listed, roughly 79% are singletons. The sample consisted of peripheral blood. This sequence was found in a man in his 60s with acute or convalescent COVID-19. The chain couples TRBV5-1 to TRBJ1-2; D is unresolved. For the CDR3, the DNA is TGCGCCAGCAGCTTGCCCACGATCGGGAATGGCTACACCTTC. This gives the protein CASSLPTIGNGYTF.